The 26 T cell receptor beta chains below all came from one sample that was sequenced in a study of blood T cell repertoires in COVID-19 (dated by TCRdb to about 2020). Libraries came from the immunoSEQ multiplex PCR assay. Here the immuneACCESS table is served through TCRdb, limited to in-frame sequences with V and J called. Missing clones are a known gap in these copies; in checked studies unresolved V genes cover under half, and the rest lacks a known reason. The sample data list 130,000 or so clones, and approximately 80% of these were observed just once. The ten largest account for 12% of the sample. The sample consisted of peripheral blood. These receptors came from a woman aged 55-70 years with acute or convalescent COVID-19.

The chain is built from TRBV19 and TRBJ2-5; 7 positions agree with TRBD1. Germline CDR1 LNHDA, CDR2 SQIVND (reference sequence). V trimming: 4 bases; J trimming: 4 bases; junction bases outside the gene matches: 3. This CDR3 comprises 13 residues. CDR3 residues: CASSRDRRETQYF. The CDR3 nucleotides are TGTGCCAGTAGTAGGGACAGACGAGAGACCCAGTACTTC.

V is TRBV11-2 and J is TRBJ1-6, with 7 bases aligning to TRBD1. From germline, CDR1 is SGHAT and CDR2 FQNNGV. J gave up 2 bases and V 5 bases, and 9 bases lay outside the gene matches. The CDR3 spans 17 residues. As DNA, the CDR3 is TGTGCCAGCAGCCGTGCACAGGGGAAAACCTATAATTCACCCCTCCACTTT. It yields the protein CASSRAQGKTYNSPLHF. The full variable domain, rest sourced from reference TRBV11-2 and TRBJ1-6, is EAGVAQSPRYKIIEKRQSVAFWCNPISGHATLYWYQQILGQGPKLLIQFQNNGVVDDSQLPKDRFSAERLKGVDSTLKIQPAKLEDSAVYLCASSRAQGKTYNSPLHFGNGTRLTVT.

The V call is TRBV7-2, the J call TRBJ1-5; D uncertain. The germline V gene encodes CDR1 SGHTA and CDR2 FQGNSA. The CDR3 loop spans 13 amino acids. V lost 5 bases, J lost 7 bases, and 12 bases lay in between. CDR3 sequence reads: CASSPERRQPQHF. The DNA for the CDR3 is TGTGCCAGCAGCCCTGAAAGGCGGCAGCCCCAGCATTTT.

This chain connects TRBV25-1 to TRBJ1-1; no clear D gene. Germline V gives CDR1 MGHDK, CDR2 SYGVNS. V was trimmed by 1 base and J by 4 bases, leaving 13 bases between them. CDR3 length: 15 residues. The chain's CDR3 is CASSESLLEGTEAFF. Here the CDR3 DNA reads TGTGCCAGCAGTGAATCGTTATTGGAGGGCACTGAAGCTTTCTTT.

The genes are TRBV5-5 and TRBJ1-1, with D possibly TRBD1 on 5 matching bases. This CDR3 spans 13 amino acids. The germline CDR1 and CDR2 sequences are SGHKS and YYEKEE (reference sequence). V was trimmed by 4 bases and J by 6 bases, leaving 13 bases between them. The CDR3 DNA reads TGTGCCAGCAGCCCCAGGGTTGTGGCTGAAGCTTTCTTT. It yields the protein CASSPRVVAEAFF.

This clone came up a few times. V gene TRBV20-1 combines with J gene TRBJ1-2; D possibly corresponds to TRBD1 (6 bases). The length of the CDR3 is 10 residues. V lost 4 bases, J lost 6 bases, and 6 bases lay in between. Germline-derived CDR1 and CDR2 are DFQATT and SNEGSKA (reference sequence). This CDR3 is CSAKGDGYTF. The CDR3 DNA is TGCAGTGCTAAGGGGGATGGCTACACCTTC.

The rearrangement joins TRBV15 to TRBJ1-5; D uncertain. Per the germline V gene, CDR1 is LNHNV and CDR2 is YYDKDF (reference sequence). The CDR3 is 13 residues long. Deletions cut 5 bases from V and 3 bases from J, with 8 bases between. In DNA form, the CDR3 reads TGTGCCACCAGCCTGGGCCCCAATCAGCCCCAGCATTTT. Translated: CATSLGPNQPQHF.

This chain joins TRBV3-1 (or the pseudogene TRBV3-2) and TRBJ1-5; D remains unclear. Germline assignment: CDR1 LGHDT and CDR2 YNNKEL (reference sequence). The CDR3 totals 14 residues. Deletions cut 1 base from V and 4 bases from J, with 8 bases between. The CDR3 DNA reads TGTGCCAGCAGCCAAGGGCCGGGAAATCAGCCCCAGCATTTT. Translated: CASSQGPGNQPQHF.

This chain uses TRBV5-1 with TRBJ1-6, with D possibly being TRBD1 (5 bases). This CDR3 contains 18 residues. Trimming took off 0 bases at V and 0 bases at J, with 13 bases between the two ends. CDR1 is SGHRS, CDR2 YFSETQ, per germline. The chain's CDR3 is CASSLEMTESSYNSPLHF. The CDR3 bases are TGCGCCAGCAGCTTGGAAATGACAGAAAGCTCCTATAATTCACCCCTCCACTTT.

The rearrangement joins TRBV5-5 to TRBJ2-7; D may be TRBD2 (5 bases). Per germline, CDR1 SGHKS and CDR2 YYEKEE (reference sequence). V gave up 4 bases and J gave up 0 bases, with 14 bases separating them. The CDR3 runs 15 residues. CDR3 region: CASSGGRVNSYEQYF. CDR3 nucleotides: TGTGCCAGCAGCGGAGGACGCGTCAACTCCTACGAGCAGTACTTC.

This rearrangement joins TRBV30 to TRBJ1-1; D unresolved. The CDR3 contains 13 residues. Per germline, CDR1 GTSNPN and CDR2 SVGIG (reference sequence). The V end was cut by 4 bases, the J end by 1 base, with 10 bases between. DNA for the CDR3: TGTGCCTGGACGCGACAAAAGAACACTGAAGCTTTCTTT. Translated, it gives CAWTRQKNTEAFF.

This rearrangement joins TRBV12-3 or TRBV12-4 to TRBJ1-1; D not certain. The CDR3 extends over 12 amino acids. V dropped 7 bases and J dropped 6 bases, with 12 bases sitting between them. CDR3 region: CASNLGRSEAFF. The CDR3 region has the DNA TGTGCCAGCAACCTAGGGAGATCTGAAGCTTTCTTT.

V gene TRBV5-1 combines with J gene TRBJ2-2; TRBD2 might be the D (5 bases). Germline CDR1 SGHRS, CDR2 YFSETQ. V was pared by 4 bases and J by 0 bases, with 7 bases between. CDR3 size: 14 residues. The CDR3: CASSPGTNTGELFF. CDR3 coding DNA: TGCGCCAGCAGCCCGGGAACGAACACCGGGGAGCTGTTTTTT.

The V gene is TRBV18, the J gene TRBJ1-3, with a weak D call TRBD1 (6 bases). V lost 2 bases to trimming and J lost 0 bases, with 11 bases between them. Per germline, CDR1 KGHSH and CDR2 LQKENI. This CDR3 comprises 16 residues. The CDR3 loop is CASSPKTGISGNTIYF. DNA of the CDR3: TGTGCCAGCTCACCAAAAACAGGGATCTCTGGAAACACCATATATTTT.

This chain uses TRBV5-5 with TRBJ1-3; D is undetermined. Germline CDR1 is SGHKS and CDR2 is YYEKEE (reference sequence). Trimming took off 2 bases at V and 0 bases at J, with 9 bases between the two ends. This CDR3 has 15 residues. CDR3 DNA: TGTGCCAGCAGCTTCGCCGGACTCTCTGGAAACACCATATATTTT. It encodes CASSFAGLSGNTIYF.

V usage is TRBV18 and J usage is TRBJ1-1; D is undetermined. The CDR3 loop spans 15 amino acids. The germline CDR1 and CDR2 sequences are KGHSH and LQKENI. V gave up 6 bases and J gave up 4 bases, with 18 bases separating them. This chain's CDR3 is CASSKEGSSATEAFF. CDR3 nucleotide sequence: TGTGCCAGCTCGAAAGAGGGAAGTAGCGCCACTGAAGCTTTCTTT.

This sequence joins TRBV18 and TRBJ1-2; D is perhaps TRBD1 (6 bases). Trimming took off 3 bases at V and 6 bases at J, with 11 bases between the two ends. The CDR3 loop spans 13 amino acids. In germline, CDR1 is KGHSH, CDR2 LQKENI. This CDR3 reads CASSPSGGHGYTF. Here the CDR3 DNA reads TGTGCCAGCTCACCCTCGGGGGGCCATGGCTACACCTTC.

This clone was counted only a few times. The rearrangement uses TRBV3-1 (or the pseudogene TRBV3-2) and TRBJ2-5, with 11 bases matching TRBD2. The CDR3 covers 16 residues. Trimming at V came to 7 bases and at J to 1 base, leaving 8 bases not matched to a gene. CDR1 is LGHDT, CDR2 YNNKEL, per germline (reference sequence). The CDR3 reads CASNQGLAGGQETQYF. For the CDR3, the DNA is TGTGCCAGCAACCAGGGGCTAGCGGGGGGCCAAGAGACCCAGTACTTC.

This clone has only one observation. The chain is built from TRBV3-1 (or the pseudogene TRBV3-2) and TRBJ1-1, with D possibly being TRBD1 (6 bases). The germline V and J ends were trimmed by 1 base and 5 bases, with 8 bases remaining between them. CDR1 is LGHDT, CDR2 YNNKEL, per germline (reference sequence). The CDR3 is 13 residues long. Here the CDR3 DNA reads TGTGCCAGCAGCCAAGGGACAGAGACTGAAGCTTTCTTT. Its translation is CASSQGTETEAFF.

V and J are TRBV10-3 and TRBJ2-1; 14 bases agree with TRBD2. Germline CDR1 is ENHRY and CDR2 is SYGVKD. The CDR3 covers 19 residues. V was pared by 6 bases and J by 6 bases, with 16 bases of the junction left unmatched. DNA for the CDR3: TGTGCCATCAGCCCCGGACTAGCGGGGGGCACTAGAGGGGGCAATGAGCAGTTCTTC. Translation: CAISPGLAGGTRGGNEQFF.

Details on this clone: In the same sample, other DNA sequences code for this CDR3. The V call is TRBV11-2, the J call TRBJ1-2; tentative D call: TRBD1 (6 bases). V lost 1 base and J lost 8, with 11 bases in between. The CDR3 covers 13 residues. Germline CDR1 and CDR2: SGHAT and FQNNGV. Here the CDR3 reads CASSLAGGGGYTF. Written as DNA, the CDR3 is TGTGCCAGCAGCTTAGCGGGGGGCGGAGGCTACACCTTC. Together with reference TRBV11-2 and TRBJ1-2, the CDR3 gives the full variable domain: EAGVAQSPRYKIIEKRQSVAFWCNPISGHATLYWYQQILGQGPKLLIQFQNNGVVDDSQLPKDRFSAERLKGVDSTLKIQPAKLEDSAVYLCASSLAGGGGYTFGSGTRLTVV.

Written as DNA, the CDR3 is TGTGCCACCAGTGACCCGGGCCAAGGGCGGGTGGGTGAGCAGTTCTTC. It translates to CATSDPGQGRVGEQFF. The chain joins TRBV24-1 to TRBJ2-1; D perhaps matches TRBD2 (5 bases). CDR1 and CDR2 (germline): KGHDR, SFDVKD. Trimming took 4 bases from V and 9 from J, leaving 21 bases between them. This CDR3 region has 16 residues.

This rearrangement joins TRBV18 to TRBJ1-2; D uncertain. The germline CDR1 and CDR2 sequences are KGHSH and LQKENI. The CDR3 contains 14 residues. V lost 2 bases, J lost 4 bases, and 11 bases lay in between. CDR3: CASSPSSAGYGYTF. The DNA for the CDR3 is TGTGCCAGCTCACCAAGTAGTGCAGGCTATGGCTACACCTTC.

The gene calls are TRBV7-8 and TRBJ1-5; D remains unclear. From germline, CDR1 is SGHVS and CDR2 FQNEAQ. Trimming took off 1 base at V and 6 bases at J, with 4 bases between the two ends. The CDR3 sequence is 12 residues long. DNA for the CDR3: TGTGCCAGCAGCTTAGGAGGTCAGCCCCAGCATTTT. Its translation is CASSLGGQPQHF.

The rearrangement links TRBV11-2 to TRBJ1-6; D unresolved. The CDR3 length is 15 residues. The germline V gene encodes CDR1 SGHAT and CDR2 FQNNGV. V lost 6 bases to trimming and J lost 4 bases, with 13 bases between them. CDR3 DNA: TGTGCCAGCAGTCCCGGGAACGCATATAATTCACCCCTCCACTTT. It translates to CASSPGNAYNSPLHF.

The chain uses TRBV6-6 and TRBJ1-2; D is uncertain. The CDR3 has 13 amino acids. V dropped 2 bases and J dropped 4 bases, with 8 bases sitting between them. Germline CDR1 MNHNY, CDR2 SVGAGI (reference sequence). Here the CDR3 reads CASSYDASYGYTF. Here the CDR3 DNA reads TGTGCCAGCAGTTACGATGCCAGCTATGGCTACACCTTC.